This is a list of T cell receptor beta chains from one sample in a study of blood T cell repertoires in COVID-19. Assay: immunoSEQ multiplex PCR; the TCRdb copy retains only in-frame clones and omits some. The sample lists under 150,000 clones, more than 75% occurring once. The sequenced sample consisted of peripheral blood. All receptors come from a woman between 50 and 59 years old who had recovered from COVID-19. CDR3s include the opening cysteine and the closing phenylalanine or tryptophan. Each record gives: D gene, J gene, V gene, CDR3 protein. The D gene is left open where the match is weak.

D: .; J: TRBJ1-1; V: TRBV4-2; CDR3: CASSPLGGGNTEAFF
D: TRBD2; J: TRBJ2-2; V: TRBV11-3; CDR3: CASSSSPTSGNTGELFF
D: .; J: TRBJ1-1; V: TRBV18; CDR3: CASSLLGGYDTEAFF
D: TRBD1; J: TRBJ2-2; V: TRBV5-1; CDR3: CASSRGPGQGYPGELFF
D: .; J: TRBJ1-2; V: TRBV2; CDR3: CASSEDTPYGYTF
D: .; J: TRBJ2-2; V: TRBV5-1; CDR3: CASSLAGMGPLTGELFF
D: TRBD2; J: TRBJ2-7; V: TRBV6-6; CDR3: CASSYYSGRDYEQYF
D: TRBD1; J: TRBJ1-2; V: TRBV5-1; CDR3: CASRDSLTGVYGYTF
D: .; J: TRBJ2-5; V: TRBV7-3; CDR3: CASSRNGQGETQYF
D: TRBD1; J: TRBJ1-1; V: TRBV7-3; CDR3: CASSLTGGNTEAFF
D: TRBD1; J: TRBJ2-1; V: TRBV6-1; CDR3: CASSEDRGWVTEQFF
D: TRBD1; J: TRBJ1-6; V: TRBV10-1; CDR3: CASTKHRGGNSPLHF
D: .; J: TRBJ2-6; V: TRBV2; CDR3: CASSVIASGANVLTF
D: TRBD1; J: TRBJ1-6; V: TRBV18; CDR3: CASSPDRGNSPLHF
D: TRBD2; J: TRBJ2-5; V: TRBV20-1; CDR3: CSASPLAGQETQYF
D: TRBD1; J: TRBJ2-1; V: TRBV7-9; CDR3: CASTPPGTATNEQFF
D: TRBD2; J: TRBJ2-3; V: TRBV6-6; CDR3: CASKLAGRGTDTQYF
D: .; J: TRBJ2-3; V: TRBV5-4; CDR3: CASSPGLPFTDTQYF
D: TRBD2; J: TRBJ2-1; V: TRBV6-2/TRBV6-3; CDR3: CASSYLLAGVSHEQFF
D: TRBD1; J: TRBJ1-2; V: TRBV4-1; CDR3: CASSQGQGISMGGYTF
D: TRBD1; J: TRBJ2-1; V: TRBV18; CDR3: CASSPGQVLYNEQFF
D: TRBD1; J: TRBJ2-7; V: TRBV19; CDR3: CASSAPEGGRSEQYF
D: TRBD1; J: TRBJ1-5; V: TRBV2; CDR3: CASSEVSGGGQPQHF
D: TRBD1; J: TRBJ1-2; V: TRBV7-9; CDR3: CASSPVRGNYGYTF
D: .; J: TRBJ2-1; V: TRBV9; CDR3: CASSREGLQFF
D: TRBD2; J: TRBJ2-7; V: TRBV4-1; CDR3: CASSQDSPEVAGGQLSYEQYF
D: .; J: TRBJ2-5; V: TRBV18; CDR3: CASSLQRDRETQYF
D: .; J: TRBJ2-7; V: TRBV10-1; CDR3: CASITNVAAEQYF
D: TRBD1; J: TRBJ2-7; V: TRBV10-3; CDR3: CAISESWGQGDSYEQYF
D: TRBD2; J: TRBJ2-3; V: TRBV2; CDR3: CASSRTSGSGDTQYF
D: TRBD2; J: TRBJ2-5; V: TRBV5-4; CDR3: CASSPTSGPGETQYF
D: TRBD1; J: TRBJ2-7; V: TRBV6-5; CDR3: CASRLDRVGSEQYF